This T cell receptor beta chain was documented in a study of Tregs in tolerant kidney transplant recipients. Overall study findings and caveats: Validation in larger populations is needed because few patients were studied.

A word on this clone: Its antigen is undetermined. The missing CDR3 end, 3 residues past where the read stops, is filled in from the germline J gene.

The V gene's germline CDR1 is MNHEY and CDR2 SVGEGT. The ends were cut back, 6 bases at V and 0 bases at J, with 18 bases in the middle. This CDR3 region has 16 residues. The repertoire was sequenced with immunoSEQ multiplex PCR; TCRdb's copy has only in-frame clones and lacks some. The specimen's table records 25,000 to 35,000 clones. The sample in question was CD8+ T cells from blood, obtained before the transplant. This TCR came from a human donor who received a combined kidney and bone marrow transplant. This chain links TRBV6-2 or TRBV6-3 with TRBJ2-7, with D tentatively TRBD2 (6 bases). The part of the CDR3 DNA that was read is TGTGCCAGCAGCCTGGTGGGTGAGGAGGGCTCCTACGAG. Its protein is CASSLVGEEGSYE. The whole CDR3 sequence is CASSLVGEEGSYEQYF.